The 15 T cell receptor beta chains given below trace back to one sample, sequenced in a study of CD8 T cells in ankylosing spondylitis. TCRdb re-analysed the 5' RACE reads in MiXCR, keeping a single row per CDR3 protein. This sample carries roughly 440,000 distinct CDR3 sequences, approximately 17% of them seen once, and the ten largest clones take under 1.2%. Whole-study findings and limits: A motif of eight or nine highly homologous TCR beta variants was seen as apparently characteristic of ankylosing spondylitis blood.

These receptors have no identified antigens. The specimen sequenced was blood, either unsorted or a sorted T cell fraction (not recorded which). All receptors come from a male donor with ankylosing spondylitis.

V usage is TRBV20-1 and J usage is TRBJ2-7, with D perhaps TRBD1 or TRBD2 (6 bases each). This CDR3 comprises 12 residues. In germline, CDR1 is DFQATT, CDR2 SNEGSKA (reference sequence). Deletions cut 5 bases from V and 2 bases from J, with 10 bases between. CDR3 sequence (DNA): TGCAGTGCTGTGGGGGGCCCCTACGAGCAGTACTTC. Residues: CSAVGGPYEQYF.

This clonotype was counted between two and nine times. The V call is TRBV20-1, the J call TRBJ2-7, with D possibly matching TRBD2 (5 bases). The CDR3 sequence is 13 residues long. CDR1 is DFQATT, CDR2 SNEGSKA, per germline (reference sequence). V lost 6 bases and J lost 3, with 15 bases in between. Here the CDR3 reads CSASLYGNYEQYF. The CDR3 region has the DNA TGCAGTGCCTCCCTTTACGGGAACTACGAGCAGTACTTC.

This rearrangement joins TRBV2 to TRBJ2-7, with D possibly matching TRBD1 (6 bases). The V and J ends lost 10 bases and 2 bases respectively, with 15 bases between them. Per germline, CDR1 SNHLY and CDR2 FYNNEI. This CDR3 is 13 amino acids long. CDR3 sequence (DNA): TGTGCCACCAAGGGGGAACAACCCTACGAGCAGTACTTC. Amino acid sequence: CATKGEQPYEQYF.

This sequence joins TRBV20-1 and TRBJ2-7; 7 bases fit TRBD2. The CDR3 extends over 13 amino acids. V shed 2 bases, J shed 4 bases, and the junction held 5 bases outside the gene matches. Looked up from germline, CDR1 is DFQATT and CDR2 is SNEGSKA (reference sequence). The CDR3 nucleotides are TGCAGTGCTAGAAGAGCGGGATCTTACGAGCAGTACTTC. The encoded protein is CSARRAGSYEQYF.

V gene TRBV4-2 combines with J gene TRBJ1-1; possibly TRBD1 for D (5 bases). This CDR3 contains 16 residues. Deletions cut 0 bases from V and 4 bases from J, with 15 bases between. CDR1 is LGHNA, CDR2 YNFKEQ, per germline. The CDR3, as DNA: TGTGCCAGCAGCCAAGATAGAGGCAGGGCCTTCACTGAAGCTTTCTTT. Amino acid sequence: CASSQDRGRAFTEAFF.

V and J are TRBV5-1 and TRBJ2-5; TRBD1 matches 7 bases. The V gene end was trimmed by 4 bases and the J gene end by 2 bases; junction bases not matched to a gene: 5. Germline-derived CDR1 and CDR2 are SGHRS and YFSETQ. The CDR3 totals 14 residues. The CDR3 nucleotides are TGCGCCAGCAGCAAGGGACAGCAACAAGAGACCCAGTACTTC. Protein product: CASSKGQQQETQYF.

The J gene is TRBJ1-5, the V gene TRBV6-1; 9 bases align to TRBD1. This CDR3 is built from 14 residues. V lost 7 bases to trimming and J lost 4 bases; unmatched junction nucleotides: 5. Looked up from germline, CDR1 is MNHNS and CDR2 is SASEGT. DNA for the CDR3: TGTGCCAGCACTCGGGGGACAGGGAATCAGCCCCAGCATTTT. This gives the protein CASTRGTGNQPQHF.

The chain combines TRBV19 with TRBJ1-2; 10 bases are a match to TRBD1. Per germline, CDR1 LNHDA and CDR2 SQIVND (reference sequence). The CDR3 runs to 14 residues. V was clipped by 8 bases and J by 7 bases; unmatched bases: 10. The DNA of the CDR3 is TGTGCCAGTGGGATGGACAGGGGGGAGCGTGGCTACACCTTC. The encoded protein is CASGMDRGERGYTF.

The J gene is TRBJ2-5, the V gene TRBV4-2, with TRBD2 matching over 8 bases. CDR3 length: 17 amino acids. Unmatched junction bases numbered 7, after V lost 0 bases and J lost 1 base. Per germline, CDR1 LGHNA and CDR2 YNFKEQ. CDR3 loop: CASSQDSGTTLQETQYF. CDR3 DNA: TGTGCCAGCAGCCAAGATAGCGGGACTACTCTCCAAGAGACCCAGTACTTC.

The V call is TRBV24-1, the J call TRBJ2-2, with D possibly being TRBD1 or TRBD2 (5 bases each). Germline V lookup: CDR1 KGHDR, CDR2 SFDVKD. V was clipped by 8 bases and J by 0 bases, with 12 bases between them. This CDR3 has 15 residues. CDR3 loop: CATNTGRSNTGELFF. Here the CDR3 DNA reads TGTGCCACCAATACGGGACGGTCGAACACCGGGGAGCTGTTTTTT.

This clonotype was observed a few times. The CDR3: CASSLKRGSTQYF. The CDR3 DNA is TGTGCCAGCAGCTTAAAACGGGGATCCACCCAGTACTTC. This rearrangement joins TRBV7-9 to TRBJ2-7; the D gene is possibly TRBD2 (5 bases). V lost 2 bases and J lost 10, with 15 bases in between. CDR1 and CDR2 (germline): SEHNR, FQNEAQ (reference sequence). The CDR3 is made up of 13 amino acids.

This clonotype was seen ten or more times. The CDR3 reads CASSPLQELQPQHF. The DNA of the CDR3 is TGTGCCAGCTCACCACTACAGGAGTTACAGCCCCAGCATTTT. The chain carries TRBV18 and TRBJ1-5, with D possibly being TRBD1 (5 bases). The CDR3 is made up of 14 amino acids. The germline CDR1 and CDR2 sequences are KGHSH and LQKENI. Trimming took 1 base from V and 7 from J, leaving 11 bases between them.

This clonotype showed up just a few times. V and J are TRBV12-3 or TRBV12-4 and TRBJ2-4; D not certain. The germline V and J ends were trimmed by 3 bases and 3 bases, with 15 bases remaining between them. The CDR3 totals 16 residues. CDR3 bases: TGTGCCAGCAGTTTCGGCAAATTAGTTGGCAAAAACATTCAGTACTTC. Amino acid sequence: CASSFGKLVGKNIQYF.

The chain uses TRBV2 and TRBJ2-5, with 10 positions matching TRBD2. This CDR3 is 15 amino acids long. V trimming: 4 bases; J trimming: 3 bases; junction bases outside the gene matches: 5. Germline CDR1 reads SNHLY; CDR2 reads FYNNEI. CDR3 in amino acids: CASSVSTSGKETQYF. The CDR3 bases are TGTGCCAGCAGTGTATCTACTAGCGGGAAAGAGACCCAGTACTTC. The entire variable domain, with the rest obtained from reference TRBV2 and TRBJ2-5, is as follows: EPEVTQTPSHQVTQMGQEVILRCVPISNHLYFYWYRQILGQKVEFLVSFYNNEISEKSEIFDDQFSVERPDGSNFTLKIRSTKLEDSAMYFCASSVSTSGKETQYFGPGTRLLVL.

The chain employs TRBV7-9 and TRBJ2-1; either TRBD1 or TRBD2 may supply D (5 bases each). V lost 5 bases, J lost 6 bases, and 8 bases lay in between. The CDR3 extends over 12 amino acids. The germline V gene encodes CDR1 SEHNR and CDR2 FQNEAQ (reference sequence). The CDR3 bases are TGTGCCAGCAGCAGAGGGGTCAATGAGCAGTTCTTC. Encoded protein: CASSRGVNEQFF.